This T cell receptor beta chain was found in a study of blood T cells in healthy people across ages. Study-level results: One million T cells yielded diversity estimates that were considered underestimates. In long-lived donors, naive CD4+ cell counts and diversity exceeded those of aged donors.

Combining a sample-barcoded 5' primer with a J-beta primer mix, a second PCR ran for roughly 6 to 12 cycles. Per sample, CDR3-containing paired-end reads numbered at least 2.5 million. TCRdb called the 5' RACE reads again in MiXCR, with one record for every CDR3 protein. The repertoire holds just over 1 million distinct CDR3 sequences, 35% to 55% seen once, with approximately 17% in the top ten. As concerns this clonotype: Antigen specificity is unknown.

The length of the CDR3 is 15 residues. The V end was cut by 3 bases, the J end by 5 bases, with 14 bases between. The TCR was taken from a woman aged 60-70 years in good health. The sequenced sample consisted of blood. This chain links TRBV12-3 or TRBV12-4 with TRBJ1-5, with D unresolved. The CDR3 reads CASSFKGRLHQPQHF. For the CDR3, the DNA is TGTGCCAGCAGTTTTAAGGGTCGGTTACATCAGCCCCAGCATTTT.